Listed below are T cell receptor beta chains from one sample, sequenced in a study of T cell responses to AZD1222 COVID-19 vaccine. The assay was immunoSEQ multiplex PCR, and TCRdb's table has in-frame clones only and misses some. Of approximately 150,000 clones in the sample, approximately 95% were seen once. Sequences were derived from peripheral blood, sampled on day 0 of MenACWY control vaccination. The receptor set was obtained from an adult in good health. The CDR3 runs from the conserved cysteine through the conserved F or W. The D gene is left open where the match is weak. Size tells how often a clone was seen (once, few, many) or the class of an expanded clone, and some rows leave it out.

j_call: TRBJ1-5
clone_size: NA
d_call: NA
cdr3_length: 11
v_call: TRBV5-4
cdr3_nt: TGTGCCAGCAGCTTGTGTCAGCCCCAGCATTTT
cdr3_aa: CASSLCQPQHF

j_call: TRBJ2-6
clone_size: NA
d_call: NA
cdr3_length: 15
v_call: TRBV6-2/TRBV6-3
cdr3_nt: TGTGCCAGCAGTTACTCAGGGGTCGGGGCCAACGTCCTGACTTTC
cdr3_aa: CASSYSGVGANVLTF

j_call: TRBJ1-1
clone_size: NA
d_call: TRBD1
cdr3_length: 15
v_call: TRBV7-2
cdr3_nt: TGTGCCAGCAGCCCTACCACCGGGACAGGGGGCTCGGCTTTCTTT
cdr3_aa: CASSPTTGTGGSAFF

j_call: TRBJ1-5
clone_size: once
d_call: NA
cdr3_length: 14
v_call: TRBV6-5
cdr3_nt: TGTGCCAGCAGTTACAGGGATAGCAATCAGCCCCAGCATTTT
cdr3_aa: CASSYRDSNQPQHF

j_call: TRBJ1-2
clone_size: NA
d_call: NA
cdr3_length: 16
v_call: TRBV4-2
cdr3_nt: TGTGCCAGCAGCCCTGGCGGAGGGGCGCTGATCTATGGCTACACCTTC
cdr3_aa: CASSPGGGALIYGYTF

j_call: TRBJ1-4
clone_size: NA
d_call: NA
cdr3_length: 14
v_call: TRBV18
cdr3_nt: TGTGCCAGCTCACCCGCCGGAGGGACTGAAAAACTGTTTTTT
cdr3_aa: CASSPAGGTEKLFF

j_call: TRBJ2-2
clone_size: NA
d_call: NA
cdr3_length: 16
v_call: TRBV5-1
cdr3_nt: TGCGCCAGCAGCTTTGTCGGGACCATGGACACCGGGGAGCTGTTTTTT
cdr3_aa: CASSFVGTMDTGELFF

j_call: TRBJ1-5
clone_size: NA
d_call: TRBD1
cdr3_length: 15
v_call: TRBV30
cdr3_nt: TGTGCCTGGAATCAGGGGGTAGAGGGCAATCAGCCCCAGCATTTT
cdr3_aa: CAWNQGVEGNQPQHF

j_call: TRBJ1-6
clone_size: NA
d_call: NA
cdr3_length: 14
v_call: TRBV20-1
cdr3_nt: TGCAGTGCTAGTTCGTCAGGGTATAATTCACCCCTCCACTTT
cdr3_aa: CSASSSGYNSPLHF

j_call: TRBJ2-1
clone_size: NA
d_call: TRBD2
cdr3_length: 15
v_call: TRBV2
cdr3_nt: TGTGCCAGCAGTGAAAGACTAGCGGCCTACAATGAGCAGTTCTTC
cdr3_aa: CASSERLAAYNEQFF

j_call: TRBJ1-1
clone_size: once
d_call: TRBD1
cdr3_length: 15
v_call: TRBV5-6
cdr3_nt: TGTGCCAGCAGCAGACGGACAGGCCCTTCGACTGAAGCTTTCTTT
cdr3_aa: CASSRRTGPSTEAFF

j_call: TRBJ2-3
clone_size: NA
d_call: NA
cdr3_length: 14
v_call: TRBV18
cdr3_nt: TGTGCCAGCTCACGAGCGCGGGGGCAAGATACGCAGTATTTT
cdr3_aa: CASSRARGQDTQYF

j_call: TRBJ1-4
clone_size: NA
d_call: NA
cdr3_length: 15
v_call: TRBV3-1/TRBV3-2
cdr3_nt: TGTGCCAGCAGCGGGGGGCCGAGCTCAGATGAAAAACTGTTTTTT
cdr3_aa: CASSGGPSSDEKLFF

j_call: TRBJ2-7
clone_size: once
d_call: NA
cdr3_length: 15
v_call: TRBV7-3
cdr3_nt: TGTGCCAGCCCTATGGGAGACTGGGACCCTCGGGAGCAGTACTTC
cdr3_aa: CASPMGDWDPREQYF

j_call: TRBJ2-7
clone_size: NA
d_call: NA
cdr3_length: 16
v_call: TRBV14
cdr3_nt: TGTGCCAGCAGCCAAGTATCCGGCAGGGAAGCCTACGAGCAGTACTTC
cdr3_aa: CASSQVSGREAYEQYF

j_call: TRBJ1-6
clone_size: NA
d_call: NA
cdr3_length: 16
v_call: TRBV9
cdr3_nt: TGTGCCAGCAGCGGACAGACAGGTCCCTCAGGTTCACCCCTCCACTTT
cdr3_aa: CASSGQTGPSGSPLHF

j_call: TRBJ1-2
clone_size: once
d_call: TRBD1
cdr3_length: 13
v_call: TRBV28
cdr3_nt: TGTGCCAGCCGTCCGGGACAGGCTACTGGCTACACCTTC
cdr3_aa: CASRPGQATGYTF

j_call: TRBJ1-1
clone_size: NA
d_call: NA
cdr3_length: 16
v_call: TRBV4-3
cdr3_nt: TGCGCCAGCAGCCTCACTCCGGGGGGATCGGGCACTGAAGCTTTCTTT
cdr3_aa: CASSLTPGGSGTEAFF

j_call: TRBJ2-1
clone_size: NA
d_call: TRBD2
cdr3_length: 17
v_call: TRBV5-1
cdr3_nt: TGCGCCAGCCGTGGGACTAGCGGGAGTATGTCCTACAATGAGCAGTTCTTC
cdr3_aa: CASRGTSGSMSYNEQFF

j_call: TRBJ1-2
clone_size: NA
d_call: TRBD1
cdr3_length: 16
v_call: TRBV5-4
cdr3_nt: TGTGCCAGCAGCAGACCGGGACAGGGGAATAACTATGGCTACACCTTC
cdr3_aa: CASSRPGQGNNYGYTF

j_call: TRBJ2-5
clone_size: NA
d_call: NA
cdr3_length: 13
v_call: TRBV19
cdr3_nt: TGTGCCAGTAGTGTTACAGGGTCCGAGACCCAGTACTTC
cdr3_aa: CASSVTGSETQYF

j_call: TRBJ1-6
clone_size: NA
d_call: TRBD1
cdr3_length: 15
v_call: TRBV9
cdr3_nt: TGTGCCAGCAGCGTGGGACAGGGGGCAAATTCACCCCTCCACTTT
cdr3_aa: CASSVGQGANSPLHF

j_call: TRBJ2-3
clone_size: NA
d_call: TRBD1
cdr3_length: 14
v_call: TRBV7-9
cdr3_nt: TGTGCCAGCAGCCCGGGACAGGGGGTAGATACGCAGTATTTT
cdr3_aa: CASSPGQGVDTQYF

j_call: TRBJ1-2
clone_size: NA
d_call: NA
cdr3_length: 13
v_call: TRBV6-6
cdr3_nt: TGTGCCAGCAGTTACTCAGGGACCTATGGCTACACCTTC
cdr3_aa: CASSYSGTYGYTF

j_call: TRBJ2-7
clone_size: NA
d_call: TRBD2
cdr3_length: 14
v_call: TRBV5-5
cdr3_nt: TGTGCCAGCAGCCTCCGGACTAGCGGGACCGAGCAGTACTTC
cdr3_aa: CASSLRTSGTEQYF

j_call: TRBJ2-1
clone_size: NA
d_call: TRBD2
cdr3_length: 12
v_call: TRBV19
cdr3_nt: TGTGCCAGTAGTATCCAAGCGGGAATACAGTTCTTC
cdr3_aa: CASSIQAGIQFF

j_call: TRBJ1-1
clone_size: NA
d_call: TRBD1
cdr3_length: 14
v_call: TRBV9
cdr3_nt: TGTGCCAGCAGCCCGGGACAGCCAAACACTGAAGCTTTCTTT
cdr3_aa: CASSPGQPNTEAFF

j_call: TRBJ2-1
clone_size: NA
d_call: NA
cdr3_length: 13
v_call: TRBV18
cdr3_nt: TGTGCCAGCTCACCGCAGGGTTTAAATGAGCAGTTCTTC
cdr3_aa: CASSPQGLNEQFF

j_call: TRBJ2-1
clone_size: few
d_call: NA
cdr3_length: 13
v_call: TRBV6-6
cdr3_nt: TGTGCCAGCAGTCATGGGGATTACAATGAGCAGTTCTTC
cdr3_aa: CASSHGDYNEQFF

j_call: TRBJ1-6
clone_size: NA
d_call: TRBD1
cdr3_length: 17
v_call: TRBV9
cdr3_nt: TGTGCCAGCAGCGCAGGGGGGCAGGGAGGGGTCGGATCACCCCTCCACTTT
cdr3_aa: CASSAGGQGGVGSPLHF

j_call: TRBJ1-2
clone_size: NA
d_call: NA
cdr3_length: 14
v_call: TRBV10-1
cdr3_nt: TGCGCCAGCAGGTGTGACATGATCAACTATGGCTACACCTTC
cdr3_aa: CASRCDMINYGYTF

j_call: TRBJ2-7
clone_size: NA
d_call: TRBD2
cdr3_length: 15
v_call: TRBV19
cdr3_nt: TGTGCCAGTAGTATACTAGCGGGGGGGATCTACGAGCAGTACTTC
cdr3_aa: CASSILAGGIYEQYF

j_call: TRBJ1-5
clone_size: NA
d_call: NA
cdr3_length: 14
v_call: TRBV19
cdr3_nt: TGTGCCAGTAGTTTGATCGGGGGAAGCCAGCCCCAGCATTTT
cdr3_aa: CASSLIGGSQPQHF

j_call: TRBJ1-5
clone_size: once
d_call: NA
cdr3_length: 12
v_call: TRBV13
cdr3_nt: TGTGCCAGCAGCTTAGGCCGTCAGCCCCAGCATTTT
cdr3_aa: CASSLGRQPQHF

j_call: TRBJ2-1
clone_size: NA
d_call: TRBD1
cdr3_length: 15
v_call: TRBV5-6
cdr3_nt: TGTGCCAGCAGCTCCGACAGGGGGCGAATAGATGAGCAGTTCTTC
cdr3_aa: CASSSDRGRIDEQFF

j_call: TRBJ2-5
clone_size: NA
d_call: NA
cdr3_length: 13
v_call: TRBV12-3/TRBV12-4
cdr3_nt: TGTGCCAGCAGTTTAGGCGTTCAAGAGACCCAGTACTTC
cdr3_aa: CASSLGVQETQYF

j_call: TRBJ1-2
clone_size: NA
d_call: NA
cdr3_length: 13
v_call: TRBV28
cdr3_nt: TGTGCCAGCAGTTTGGTGACTAACTATGGCTACACCTTC
cdr3_aa: CASSLVTNYGYTF

j_call: TRBJ1-3
clone_size: NA
d_call: NA
cdr3_length: 15
v_call: TRBV2
cdr3_nt: TGTGCCAGCAGTGAAACGACAGTTCCTGGAAACACCATATATTTT
cdr3_aa: CASSETTVPGNTIYF

j_call: TRBJ2-3
clone_size: NA
d_call: TRBD2
cdr3_length: 16
v_call: TRBV30
cdr3_nt: TGTGCCTGGAGTTCCGGGACTAGCGGGAACGTAGATACGCAGTATTTT
cdr3_aa: CAWSSGTSGNVDTQYF

j_call: TRBJ2-1
clone_size: NA
d_call: NA
cdr3_length: 13
v_call: TRBV11-2
cdr3_nt: TGTGCCAGCAGCTCCCTAACTTACAATGAGCAGTTCTTC
cdr3_aa: CASSSLTYNEQFF